Following are 22 T cell receptor beta chains from one sample sequenced in a study of regulatory T cells in long-lasting Graves disease. Time point described: newly diagnosed GD, antithyroid drugs for less than 3 months. Making the TCR library involved RNA that had been extracted from PBMCs. Investigators prepared the TCR beta libraries by applying iRepertoire HTBI primers and Arm-PCR of CDR3 regions. TCRdb reanalysed the multiplex PCR reads using MiXCR and keeps one entry per CDR3 protein. The data show some 600,000 distinct CDR3 sequences, 15% to 20% seen once. The same sample was also studied in work on T cells in Graves' hyperthyroidism and ophthalmopathy.

The sequencing used peripheral blood mononuclear cells (PBMCs), collected at new diagnosis, from a patient treated with antithyroid drugs. These receptors originate from a man aged 18 to 29 with Graves disease.

This clonotype appeared a few times. V and J are TRBV5-1 and TRBJ1-2; perhaps TRBD1 as D (5 bases). Germline-derived CDR1 and CDR2 are SGHRS and YFSETQ. CDR3 length equals 15 residues. V was clipped by 2 bases and J by 2 bases, with 13 bases between them. This CDR3 is CASSLQMGGNYGYTF. The CDR3 nucleotides are TGCGCCAGCAGCTTACAAATGGGGGGAAACTATGGCTACACCTTC.

This clonotype was seen only a few times. The rearrangement links TRBV2 to TRBJ1-2, with D possibly being TRBD1 (5 bases). Trimming removed 7 bases from V and 2 bases from J, with 17 bases in between. The germline V gene encodes CDR1 SNHLY and CDR2 FYNNEI. CDR3 length: 15 amino acids. DNA of the CDR3: TGTGCCAGCAATGAGGGGCACCTTTTAAACTATGGCTACACCTTC. Translation gives CASNEGHLLNYGYTF. The full variable domain, completed using reference TRBV2 and TRBJ1-2, is EPEVTQTPSHQVTQMGQEVILRCVPISNHLYFYWYRQILGQKVEFLVSFYNNEISEKSEIFDDQFSVERPDGSNFTLKIRSTKLEDSAMYFCASNEGHLLNYGYTFGSGTRLTVV.

This clonotype was counted ten times or more. The V call is TRBV5-1, the J call TRBJ2-1; perhaps TRBD1 as D (6 bases). Germline V gene data show CDR1 as SGHRS and CDR2 as YFSETQ. CDR3 length equals 13 residues. Trimming cost V 4 bases and J 4 bases, with 9 bases left between them. The CDR3 coding sequence is TGCGCCAGCAGCGGGGACATGTACAATGAGCAGTTCTTC. The encoded protein is CASSGDMYNEQFF.

V usage is TRBV10-2 and J usage is TRBJ1-1, with D uncertain. V was cut by 6 bases and J by 6 bases, with 5 bases left in between. The CDR3 has 10 residues. Germline V gene data show CDR1 as WSHSY and CDR2 as SAAADI. The CDR3 DNA is TGCGCCAGCAGGGGAGCTGAAGCTTTCTTT. As protein: CASRGAEAFF.

This clonotype was recorded many times. The chain joins TRBV12-3 or TRBV12-4 to TRBJ1-2; 8 nucleotides line up with TRBD1. Germline trimming cut 6 bases from V and 5 bases from J; bases unmatched to any gene: 5. This CDR3 has 13 amino acids. CDR3 amino acids: CASRRTGSYGYTF. The CDR3 coding sequence is TGTGCCAGCAGGCGGACAGGGAGTTATGGCTACACCTTC.

This clonotype occurred many times. The rearrangement uses TRBV20-1 and TRBJ2-7, with 12 bases matching TRBD2. Germline CDR1 reads DFQATT; CDR2 reads SNEGSKA (reference sequence). V trimming: 5 bases; J trimming: 2 bases; junction bases outside the gene matches: 4. This CDR3 region has 14 residues. This CDR3 is CSAAPSGRAYEQYF. In nucleotides, the CDR3 is TGCAGTGCTGCCCCTAGCGGGAGGGCCTACGAGCAGTACTTC.

In its sample, this clonotype was seen a few times. V usage is TRBV12-3 or TRBV12-4 and J usage is TRBJ1-6; D is unresolved. V shed 2 bases and J shed 7 bases, with 12 bases lying between them. The length of the CDR3 is 15 residues. CDR3 protein: CASSLQTLPNSPLHF. The CDR3 DNA reads as TGTGCCAGCAGTTTACAGACCTTGCCCAATTCACCCCTCCACTTT.

This clonotype was recorded a few times. The rearrangement links TRBV29-1 to TRBJ1-5; 7 positions match TRBD1. The CDR3 has 13 amino acids. J lost 1 base, V lost 7 bases, and 4 bases had no gene match. In germline, CDR1 is SQVTM, CDR2 ANQGSEA. CDR3 nucleotide sequence: TGCAGCGCTCAGGGGGGCAGCAATCAGCCCCAGCATTTT. Translation gives CSAQGGSNQPQHF.

This clonotype was recorded a few times. This chain uses TRBV6-1 with TRBJ1-3; 10 positions agree with TRBD1. CDR1 and CDR2 (germline): MNHNS, SASEGT. J gave up 11 bases and V 6 bases, and 4 bases lay outside the gene matches. This CDR3 contains 12 residues. CDR3: CASSSGQGAIYF. CDR3 nucleotides: TGTGCCAGCAGCTCCGGACAGGGGGCCATATATTTT.

About this clonotype: This clone may be a read error of a much larger clone one base away. This chain uses TRBV3-1 with TRBJ2-5; tentative D call: TRBD1 (6 bases). The germline CDR1 and CDR2 sequences are LGHDT and YNNKEL (reference sequence). This CDR3 contains 14 residues. The V end was cut by 1 base, the J end by 11 bases, with 17 bases between. CDR3 loop: CASSQGTASFEQYF. The CDR3, as DNA: TGTGCCAGCAGCCAAGGGACAGCTAGTTTTGAGCAGTACTTC.

The rearrangement uses TRBV5-1 and TRBJ2-5; TRBD1 agrees at 11 bases. This CDR3 is 17 amino acids long. Trimming at V came to 4 bases and at J to 5 bases, leaving 13 bases not matched to a gene. Germline lookup yields CDR1 SGHRS and CDR2 YFSETQ. CDR3 amino acids: CASSRDRGRRGSETQYF. As DNA, the CDR3 is TGCGCCAGCAGCCGGGACAGGGGGAGACGTGGGTCGGAGACCCAGTACTTC.

The V gene is TRBV19, the J gene TRBJ1-5, with 7 bases fitting TRBD1. The CDR3 consists of 14 residues. Germline V lookup: CDR1 LNHDA, CDR2 SQIVND (reference sequence). Germline trimming cut 4 bases from V and 5 bases from J; bases unmatched to any gene: 5. CDR3 bases: TGTGCCAGTAGTAAACAGGGGCCTGATCAGCCCCAGCATTTT. It codes for CASSKQGPDQPQHF.

In its sample, this clonotype was seen a few times. The V call is TRBV12-3 or TRBV12-4, the J call TRBJ2-7; D may be TRBD1 (6 bases). The CDR3 has 13 residues. The V end lost 1 base, the J end lost 6 bases, and 10 bases lay between the germline ends. The CDR3 region has the DNA TGTGCCAGCAGTTTAGGAGGGGGAGTCGAGCAGTACTTC. Its protein is CASSLGGGVEQYF.

This clonotype was seen ten or more times. The V gene is TRBV7-8, the J gene TRBJ2-7, with D possibly TRBD2 on 6 matching bases. Germline V CDR1 and CDR2: SGHVS, FQNEAQ. V was cut by 0 bases and J by 1 base, with 10 bases left in between. The CDR3 loop spans 15 amino acids. The CDR3 DNA is TGTGCCAGCAGCTTAGCACTGGGGAGGTCCTACGAGCAGTACTTC. This encodes CASSLALGRSYEQYF.

The table lists this clonotype with many counts. V usage is TRBV20-1 and J usage is TRBJ2-7; D is unclear. The CDR3 consists of 11 residues. Germline lookup yields CDR1 DFQATT and CDR2 SNEGSKA (reference sequence). Trimming removed 7 bases at V and 0 bases at J, with 7 bases between. The CDR3 DNA reads as TGCAGTGTGGAGAGCTCCTACGAGCAGTACTTC. It specifies CSVESSYEQYF.

The chain is built from TRBV19 and TRBJ1-2; D remains ambiguous. The CDR3 has 15 amino acids. From germline, CDR1 is LNHDA and CDR2 SQIVND (reference sequence). V dropped 7 bases and J dropped 4 bases, with 19 bases sitting between them. The CDR3 spells CASNLYLGDPYGYTF. The CDR3 DNA is TGTGCCAGTAACCTATACTTAGGTGACCCCTATGGCTACACCTTC.

In its sample, this clonotype was seen many times. V is TRBV12-3 or TRBV12-4 and J is TRBJ2-7, with D maybe TRBD2 (6 bases). The V end lost 6 bases, the J end lost 7 bases, and 19 bases lay between the germline ends. CDR3 length equals 14 residues. CDR3 nucleotides: TGTGCCAGCAGGGTCGGGCGGGGAGGCTGGGAGCAGTACTTC. It yields the protein CASRVGRGGWEQYF.

There are many counts of this clonotype. V is TRBV5-1 and J is TRBJ2-1, with D unclear. V was shortened by 0 bases and J by 9 bases, with 13 bases between the two germline ends. This CDR3 is 14 amino acids long. Germline-derived CDR1 and CDR2 are SGHRS and YFSETQ. In nucleotides, the CDR3 is TGCGCCAGCAGCTTGGAACCGGGCCAACGTGAGCAGTTCTTC. Its protein product is CASSLEPGQREQFF.

The chain has TRBV28 and TRBJ2-7, with D possibly matching TRBD1 (6 bases). Germline CDR1 MDHEN, CDR2 SYDVKM. CDR3 length equals 15 residues. The V end lost 3 bases, the J end lost 2 bases, and 14 bases lay between the germline ends. The CDR3 nucleotides are TGTGCCAGCAGTTTTGACAGGAGCCCCCCCTACGAGCAGTACTTC. It encodes CASSFDRSPPYEQYF.

This clonotype came up a few times. V usage is TRBV7-3 and J usage is TRBJ2-1; tentatively, D is TRBD2 (6 bases). Germline assignment: CDR1 SGHTA and CDR2 FQGTGA. CDR3 length equals 13 residues. V lost 4 bases, J lost 8 bases, and 12 bases lay in between. CDR3 DNA sequence: TGTGCCAGCAGCTCCCAGGACTATGATGAGCAGTTCTTC. It yields the protein CASSSQDYDEQFF.

This clonotype was seen only a few times. The chain links TRBV12-5 to TRBJ2-1; 8 bases fit TRBD2. Trimming cost V 1 base and J 8 bases; bases outside gene matches: 7. Germline CDR1 LGHNT, CDR2 FRNRAP. This CDR3 contains 15 residues. This CDR3 reads CASGLGLAPGDEQFF. In nucleotides, the CDR3 is TGTGCTAGTGGTTTGGGACTAGCGCCTGGGGATGAGCAGTTCTTC.

This clonotype showed up many times. The V gene is TRBV7-9, the J gene TRBJ2-7, with 11 bases fitting TRBD1. CDR3 length: 14 amino acids. V was clipped by 4 bases and J by 3 bases; unmatched bases: 2. From germline, CDR1 is SEHNR and CDR2 FQNEAQ (reference sequence). The CDR3 loop reads CASSWDRGDYEQYF. CDR3 DNA sequence: TGTGCCAGCAGCTGGGACAGGGGGGACTACGAGCAGTACTTC.